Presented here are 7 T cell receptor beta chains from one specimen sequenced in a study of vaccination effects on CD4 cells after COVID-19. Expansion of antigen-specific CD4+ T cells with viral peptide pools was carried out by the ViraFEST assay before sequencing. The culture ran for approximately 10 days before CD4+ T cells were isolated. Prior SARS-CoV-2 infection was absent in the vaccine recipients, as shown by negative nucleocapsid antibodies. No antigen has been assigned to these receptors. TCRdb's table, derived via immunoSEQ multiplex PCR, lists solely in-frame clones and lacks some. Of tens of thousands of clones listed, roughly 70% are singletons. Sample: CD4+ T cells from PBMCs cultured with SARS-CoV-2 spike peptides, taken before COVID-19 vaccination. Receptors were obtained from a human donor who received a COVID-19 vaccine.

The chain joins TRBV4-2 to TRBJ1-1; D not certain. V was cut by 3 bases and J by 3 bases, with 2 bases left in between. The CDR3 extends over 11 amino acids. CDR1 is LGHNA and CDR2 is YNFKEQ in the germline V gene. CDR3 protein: CASSQYTEAFF. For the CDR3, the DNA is TGTGCCAGCAGCCAGTACACTGAAGCTTTCTTT.

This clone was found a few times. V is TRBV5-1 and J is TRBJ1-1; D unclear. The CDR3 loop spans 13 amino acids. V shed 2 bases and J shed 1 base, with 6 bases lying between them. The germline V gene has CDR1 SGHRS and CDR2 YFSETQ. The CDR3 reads CASSFRQNTEAFF. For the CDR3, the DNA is TGCGCCAGCAGCTTCCGACAGAACACTGAAGCTTTCTTT.

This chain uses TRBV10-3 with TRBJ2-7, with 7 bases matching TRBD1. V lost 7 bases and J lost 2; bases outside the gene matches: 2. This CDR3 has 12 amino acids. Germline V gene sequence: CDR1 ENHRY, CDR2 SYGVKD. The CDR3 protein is CAIMTGTYEQYF. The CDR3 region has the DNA TGTGCCATCATGACAGGGACCTACGAGCAGTACTTC.

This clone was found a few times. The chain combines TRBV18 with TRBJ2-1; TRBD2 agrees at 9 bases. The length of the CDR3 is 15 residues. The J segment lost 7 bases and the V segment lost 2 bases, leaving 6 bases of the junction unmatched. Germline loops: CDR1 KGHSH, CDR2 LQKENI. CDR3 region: CASSPASSGTNEQFF. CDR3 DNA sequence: TGTGCCAGCTCACCAGCGTCTAGCGGGACTAATGAGCAGTTCTTC.

Here the CDR3 reads CASSQWGQAVYEQYF. The DNA for the CDR3 is TGTGCCAGCAGCCAATGGGGACAGGCCGTCTACGAGCAGTACTTC. The V and J genes are TRBV14 and TRBJ2-7; TRBD1 agrees at 8 bases. This CDR3 is built from 15 residues. CDR1 SGHDN and CDR2 FVKESK come from the germline V gene. V shed 2 bases, J shed 3 bases, and the junction held 6 bases outside the gene matches.

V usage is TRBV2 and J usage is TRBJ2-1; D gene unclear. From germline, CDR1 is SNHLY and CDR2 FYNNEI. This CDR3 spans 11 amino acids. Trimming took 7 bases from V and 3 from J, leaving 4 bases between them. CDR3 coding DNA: TGTGCCAGCACCCTCTACAATGAGCAGTTCTTC. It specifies CASTLYNEQFF.

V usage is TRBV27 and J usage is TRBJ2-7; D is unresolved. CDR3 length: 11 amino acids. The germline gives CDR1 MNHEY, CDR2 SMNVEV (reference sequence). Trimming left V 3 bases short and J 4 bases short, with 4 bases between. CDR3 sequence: CASSFSYEQYF. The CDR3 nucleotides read TGTGCCAGCAGTTTCTCTTACGAGCAGTACTTC.